This TCR beta chain came from a study of T-cell memory formation after mild COVID-19. About the study: TCR clustering was largely donor specific.

TCRdb passed the 5' RACE reads through MiXCR, listing each CDR3 protein once. This sample has approximately 500,000 distinct CDR3 sequences, with 25% found just once. This clonotype has a handful of counts. Its specificity is not known. Study-wide findings and caveats: Contracting CD4+ clones lay largely in CM and EM, with CD8+ ones residing in EMRA.

Deletions cut 0 bases from V and 5 bases from J, with 20 bases between. From germline, CDR1 is MNHNY and CDR2 SVGAGI (reference sequence). This CDR3 spans 18 amino acids. The clonotype originates from an adult woman who had mild COVID-19 (a few samples of this study predate the infection). Cell type and time point are not known. This chain connects TRBV6-6 to TRBJ2-1; TRBD2 is a possible D gene (5 bases). Sequencing used PBMCs or a T cell subset sorted from them (not recorded which). CDR3 DNA sequence: TGTGCCAGCAGTTACTCGCCGGTTGGGCGGGCCCCGGACAATGAGCAGTTCTTC. Translation gives CASSYSPVGRAPDNEQFF.